This entry is about one T cell receptor beta chain. Its antigen is as yet unknown. This sample was taken from a study of T cells in Graves' hyperthyroidism and ophthalmopathy. Amplified regions were TCR beta CDR3 sequences from RNA transcripts. RT-PCR in the first round (using the HTBI primer set) targeted the TCR CDR3. TCRdb called the multiplex PCR reads again in MiXCR, with one record for every CDR3 protein. The table includes under 550,000 distinct CDR3 sequences, around 20% detected once. Each ophthalmopathy patient scored at least 3 on the Clinical Activity Score and at least 4 on NOSPECS grade, with duration under 3 months. Diagnosis relied on clinical symptoms, serum thyroxine and TRAb, thyroid ultrasound and orbital computed tomography. 8.5 to 10 ml of fresh peripheral blood supplied the PBMCs. Overall study results and limits: Most clonotypes expanded in the thyroid (above 0.001) were also present in blood.

J was trimmed by 2 bases and V by 2 bases; bases with no gene match: 4. Germline V gene sequence: CDR1 ENHRY, CDR2 SYGVKD. The CDR3 totals 15 residues. Sample: blood. This sequence originates from a man in his forties with Graves' ophthalmopathy. This sequence joins TRBV10-3 and TRBJ2-3; 7 nucleotides line up with TRBD1. The CDR3 protein is CAISEGQGDTDTQYF. CDR3 coding DNA: TGTGCCATCAGTGAGGGCCAGGGGGACACAGATACGCAGTATTTT.